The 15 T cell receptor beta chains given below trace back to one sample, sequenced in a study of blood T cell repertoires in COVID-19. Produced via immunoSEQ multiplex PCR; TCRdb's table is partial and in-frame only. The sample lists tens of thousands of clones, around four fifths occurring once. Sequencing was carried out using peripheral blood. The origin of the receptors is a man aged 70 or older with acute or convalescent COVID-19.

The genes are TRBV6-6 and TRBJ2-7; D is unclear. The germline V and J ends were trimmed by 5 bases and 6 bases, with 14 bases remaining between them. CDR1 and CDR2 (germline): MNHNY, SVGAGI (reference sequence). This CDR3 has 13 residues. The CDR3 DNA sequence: TGTGCCAGCAGTCCAACAGAGTTTCGCGAGCAGTACTTC. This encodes CASSPTEFREQYF.

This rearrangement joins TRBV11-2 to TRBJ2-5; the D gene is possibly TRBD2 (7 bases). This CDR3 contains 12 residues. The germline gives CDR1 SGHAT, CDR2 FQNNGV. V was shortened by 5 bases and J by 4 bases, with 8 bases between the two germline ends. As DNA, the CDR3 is TGTGCCAGCAGCGGGGGGGCAGAGACCCAGTACTTC. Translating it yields CASSGGAETQYF. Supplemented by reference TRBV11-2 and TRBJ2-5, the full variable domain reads EAGVAQSPRYKIIEKRQSVAFWCNPISGHATLYWYQQILGQGPKLLIQFQNNGVVDDSQLPKDRFSAERLKGVDSTLKIQPAKLEDSAVYLCASSGGAETQYFGPGTRLLVL.

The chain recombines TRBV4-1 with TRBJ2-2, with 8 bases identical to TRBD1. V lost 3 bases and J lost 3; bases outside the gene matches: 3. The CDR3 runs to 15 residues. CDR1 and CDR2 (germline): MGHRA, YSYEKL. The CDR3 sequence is CASSHADRDTGELFF. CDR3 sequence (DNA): TGCGCCAGCAGCCACGCGGACAGGGACACCGGGGAGCTGTTTTTT.

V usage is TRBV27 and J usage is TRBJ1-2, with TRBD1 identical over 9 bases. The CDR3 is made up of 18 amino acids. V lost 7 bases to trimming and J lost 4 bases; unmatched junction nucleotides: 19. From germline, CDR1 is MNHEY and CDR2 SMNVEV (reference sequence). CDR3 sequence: CASTAIGRGTGQAYGYTF. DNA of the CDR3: TGTGCCAGCACCGCTATTGGGCGCGGGACAGGGCAGGCCTATGGCTACACCTTC.

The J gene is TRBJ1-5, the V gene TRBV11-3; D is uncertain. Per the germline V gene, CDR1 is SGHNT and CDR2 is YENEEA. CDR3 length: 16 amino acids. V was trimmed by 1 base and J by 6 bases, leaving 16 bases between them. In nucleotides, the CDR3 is TGTGCCAGCAGCTTAGCGCAGACACTTGCTATTCAGCCCCAGCATTTT. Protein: CASSLAQTLAIQPQHF.

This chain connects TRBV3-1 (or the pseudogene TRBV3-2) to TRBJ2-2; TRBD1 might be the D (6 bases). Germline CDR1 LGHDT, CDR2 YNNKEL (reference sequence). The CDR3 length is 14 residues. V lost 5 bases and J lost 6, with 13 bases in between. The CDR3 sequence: CASSFAGVPGELFF. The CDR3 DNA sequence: TGTGCCAGCAGCTTCGCAGGGGTACCCGGGGAGCTGTTTTTT.

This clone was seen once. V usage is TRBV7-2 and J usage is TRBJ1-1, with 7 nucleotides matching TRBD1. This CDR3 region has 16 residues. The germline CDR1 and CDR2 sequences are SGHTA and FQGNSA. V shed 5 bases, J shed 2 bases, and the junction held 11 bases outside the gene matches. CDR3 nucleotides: TGTGCCAGCAGCGTAATGACCGGGACAGTAAACACTGAAGCTTTCTTT. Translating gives CASSVMTGTVNTEAFF.

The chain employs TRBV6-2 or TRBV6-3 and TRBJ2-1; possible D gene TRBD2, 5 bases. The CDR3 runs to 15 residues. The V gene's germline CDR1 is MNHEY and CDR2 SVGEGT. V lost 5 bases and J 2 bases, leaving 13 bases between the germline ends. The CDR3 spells CASSTDFLPYNEQFF. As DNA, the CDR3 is TGTGCCAGCAGTACGGACTTTTTGCCCTACAATGAGCAGTTCTTC.

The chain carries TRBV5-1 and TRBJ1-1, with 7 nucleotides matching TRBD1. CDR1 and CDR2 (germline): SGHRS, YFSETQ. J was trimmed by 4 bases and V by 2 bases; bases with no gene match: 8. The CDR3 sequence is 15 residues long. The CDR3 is CASSFFQGGGTEAFF. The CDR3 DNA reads TGCGCCAGCAGCTTTTTTCAGGGGGGCGGCACTGAAGCTTTCTTT.

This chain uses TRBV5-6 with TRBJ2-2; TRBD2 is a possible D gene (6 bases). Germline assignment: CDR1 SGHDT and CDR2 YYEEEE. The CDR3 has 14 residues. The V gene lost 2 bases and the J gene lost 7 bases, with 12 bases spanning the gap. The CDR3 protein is CASSFYGGDGELFF. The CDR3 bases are TGTGCCAGCAGCTTTTACGGGGGTGACGGGGAGCTGTTTTTT.

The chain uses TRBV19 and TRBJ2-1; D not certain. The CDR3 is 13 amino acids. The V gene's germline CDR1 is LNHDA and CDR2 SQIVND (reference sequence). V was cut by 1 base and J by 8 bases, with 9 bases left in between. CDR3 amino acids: CASSIAVLDEQFF. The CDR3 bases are TGTGCCAGTAGTATAGCAGTTCTGGATGAGCAGTTCTTC. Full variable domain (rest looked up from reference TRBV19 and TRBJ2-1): DGGITQSPKYLFRKEGQNVTLSCEQNLNHDAMYWYRQDPGQGLRLIYYSQIVNDFQKGDIAEGYSVSREKKESFPLTVTSAQKNPTAFYLCASSIAVLDEQFFGPGTRLTVL.

As DNA, the CDR3 is TGTGCCAGCAGCTTAGGGGAGATGACGTGGGGGAACACTGAAGCTTTCTTT. As protein: CASSLGEMTWGNTEAFF. The V call is TRBV7-9, the J call TRBJ1-1, with D hard to call. The V end was cut by 1 base, the J end by 1 base, with 16 bases between. Germline V gene sequence: CDR1 SEHNR, CDR2 FQNEAQ (reference sequence). This CDR3 is 17 amino acids long.

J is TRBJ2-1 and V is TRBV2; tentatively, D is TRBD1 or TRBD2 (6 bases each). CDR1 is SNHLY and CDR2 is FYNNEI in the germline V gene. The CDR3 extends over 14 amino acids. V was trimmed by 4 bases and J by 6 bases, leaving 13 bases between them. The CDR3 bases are TGTGCCAGCAGTGTAGCGGACAGCCGCAATGAGCAGTTCTTC. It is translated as CASSVADSRNEQFF.

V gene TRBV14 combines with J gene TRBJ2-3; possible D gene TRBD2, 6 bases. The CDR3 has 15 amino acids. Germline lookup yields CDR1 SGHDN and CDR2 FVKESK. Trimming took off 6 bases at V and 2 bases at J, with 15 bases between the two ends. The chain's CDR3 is CASSPLAGYTDTQYF. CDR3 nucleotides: TGTGCCAGCAGTCCACTTGCGGGGTACACAGATACGCAGTATTTT.

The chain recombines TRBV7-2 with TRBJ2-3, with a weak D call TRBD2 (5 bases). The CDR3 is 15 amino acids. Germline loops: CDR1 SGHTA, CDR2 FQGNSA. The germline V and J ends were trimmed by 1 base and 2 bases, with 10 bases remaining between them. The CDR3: CASSLGLAPTDTQYF. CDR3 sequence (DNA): TGTGCCAGCAGCTTAGGGCTAGCCCCCACAGATACGCAGTATTTT.